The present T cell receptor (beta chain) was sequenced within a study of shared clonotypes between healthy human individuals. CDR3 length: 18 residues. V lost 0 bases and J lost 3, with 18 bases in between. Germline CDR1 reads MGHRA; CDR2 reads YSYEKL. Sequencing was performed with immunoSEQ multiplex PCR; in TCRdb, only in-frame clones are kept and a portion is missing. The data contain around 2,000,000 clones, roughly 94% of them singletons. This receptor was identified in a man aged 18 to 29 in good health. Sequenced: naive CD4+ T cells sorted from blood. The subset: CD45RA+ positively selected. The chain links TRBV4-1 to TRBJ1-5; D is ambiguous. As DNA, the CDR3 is TGCGCCAGCAGCCAAGATTGGGCTGACAACCATCACAATCAGCCCCAGCATTTT. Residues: CASSQDWADNHHNQPQHF.